This is a list of T cell receptor beta chains from one sample in a study of OX40 agonist ivuxolimab in advanced cancers. Produced via immunoSEQ multiplex PCR; TCRdb's table is partial and in-frame only. The table has some 63,000 clones, around 91% seen once. This sample comprised CD4+ or CD8+ T cells sorted from blood, obtained in a trial of the OX40 agonist ivuxolimab. These receptors were obtained from an adult with an advanced solid tumor such as melanoma, head and neck, liver or kidney cancer. CDR3s include the opening cysteine and the closing phenylalanine or tryptophan. The order of the fields is J gene, V gene, CDR3 length, D gene, clone size, CDR3 protein, CDR3 DNA. A D gene is named only where the DNA matches it firmly. Expanded clones are given a class, and other clones once, few, many or no size at all.

J gene: TRBJ1-5
V gene: TRBV2
CDR3 length: 17
D gene: NA
clone size: few
CDR3 protein: CASSEPRGTVGNQPQHF
CDR3 DNA: TGTGCCAGCAGTGAACCCAGGGGCACGGTAGGGAATCAGCCCCAGCATTTT

J gene: TRBJ2-1
V gene: TRBV7-9
CDR3 length: 13
D gene: NA
clone size: NA
CDR3 protein: CASSQPPGNEQFF
CDR3 DNA: TGTGCCAGCAGCCAACCTCCAGGTAATGAGCAGTTCTTC

J gene: TRBJ2-3
V gene: TRBV4-1
CDR3 length: 15
D gene: TRBD2
clone size: NA
CDR3 protein: CASSQTPGGADTQYF
CDR3 DNA: TGCGCCAGCAGCCAAACACCCGGGGGGGCAGATACGCAGTATTTT

J gene: TRBJ2-5
V gene: TRBV4-1
CDR3 length: 14
D gene: NA
clone size: NA
CDR3 protein: CASSQVNSQETQYF
CDR3 DNA: TGCGCCAGCAGCCAAGTGAATTCGCAAGAGACCCAGTACTTC

J gene: TRBJ2-7
V gene: TRBV29-1
CDR3 length: 14
D gene: NA
clone size: NA
CDR3 protein: CSVAGRGSSYERYF
CDR3 DNA: TGCAGCGTTGCTGGTCGGGGGAGCTCCTACGAGCGGTACTTC

J gene: TRBJ2-7
V gene: TRBV16
CDR3 length: 12
D gene: NA
clone size: NA
CDR3 protein: CASSHQDGEQYF
CDR3 DNA: TGTGCCAGCAGTCATCAGGACGGCGAGCAGTACTTC

J gene: TRBJ2-7
V gene: TRBV27
CDR3 length: 15
D gene: TRBD2
clone size: NA
CDR3 protein: CASSWTGGASYEQYF
CDR3 DNA: TGTGCCAGCAGTTGGACGGGGGGGGCCTCCTACGAGCAGTACTTC

J gene: TRBJ1-5
V gene: TRBV28
CDR3 length: 17
D gene: NA
clone size: NA
CDR3 protein: CASSLHRGGQLDQPQHF
CDR3 DNA: TGTGCCAGCAGCCTCCACCGTGGGGGACAACTAGATCAGCCCCAGCATTTT

J gene: TRBJ2-1
V gene: TRBV5-4
CDR3 length: 18
D gene: NA
clone size: NA
CDR3 protein: CASSWGAPINPKGNEQFF
CDR3 DNA: TGTGCCAGCAGCTGGGGGGCCCCCATAAACCCAAAGGGCAATGAGCAGTTCTTC

J gene: TRBJ1-5
V gene: TRBV29-1
CDR3 length: 14
D gene: NA
clone size: NA
CDR3 protein: CSPGPRELDQPQHF
CDR3 DNA: TGCAGCCCCGGGCCCAGGGAACTTGATCAGCCCCAGCATTTT

J gene: TRBJ2-7
V gene: TRBV27
CDR3 length: 12
D gene: NA
clone size: NA
CDR3 protein: CASSSSPREQYF
CDR3 DNA: TGTGCCAGCAGTTCAAGTCCAAGAGAGCAGTACTTC

J gene: TRBJ2-2
V gene: TRBV25-1
CDR3 length: 15
D gene: TRBD1
clone size: few
CDR3 protein: CASSEQGAGTGELFF
CDR3 DNA: TGTGCCAGCAGTGAACAGGGGGCTGGCACCGGGGAGCTGTTTTTT

J gene: TRBJ2-7
V gene: TRBV6-1
CDR3 length: 16
D gene: NA
clone size: NA
CDR3 protein: CASSENNMGKFYEQYF
CDR3 DNA: TGTGCCAGCAGTGAGAACAATATGGGGAAATTCTACGAGCAGTACTTC

J gene: TRBJ1-2
V gene: TRBV7-9
CDR3 length: 13
D gene: NA
clone size: NA
CDR3 protein: CASSLLGYSGYTF
CDR3 DNA: TGTGCCAGCAGCTTATTGGGCTACTCGGGCTACACCTTC

J gene: TRBJ2-1
V gene: TRBV28
CDR3 length: 15
D gene: NA
clone size: once
CDR3 protein: CASSQVTPSYNEQFF
CDR3 DNA: TGTGCCAGCAGCCAAGTGACTCCCTCCTACAATGAGCAGTTCTTC

J gene: TRBJ2-1
V gene: TRBV2
CDR3 length: 10
D gene: NA
clone size: NA
CDR3 protein: CASSTGEQFF
CDR3 DNA: TGTGCCAGCAGTACAGGGGAGCAGTTCTTC

J gene: TRBJ1-1
V gene: TRBV9
CDR3 length: 14
D gene: NA
clone size: NA
CDR3 protein: CASSVGRMNTEAFF
CDR3 DNA: TGTGCCAGCAGCGTAGGTCGGATGAACACTGAAGCTTTCTTT

J gene: TRBJ2-7
V gene: TRBV27
CDR3 length: 16
D gene: NA
clone size: NA
CDR3 protein: CASSTEGGFSSYEQYF
CDR3 DNA: TGTGCCAGCAGTACAGAGGGGGGTTTTAGCTCCTACGAGCAGTACTTC

J gene: TRBJ1-1
V gene: TRBV28
CDR3 length: 16
D gene: TRBD1
clone size: NA
CDR3 protein: CASSRSAGTANTEAFF
CDR3 DNA: TGTGCCAGCAGCAGATCAGCCGGGACAGCCAACACTGAAGCTTTCTTT

J gene: TRBJ2-7
V gene: TRBV11-3
CDR3 length: 13
D gene: TRBD1
clone size: NA
CDR3 protein: CASSRTGRSEQYF
CDR3 DNA: TGTGCCAGCAGCAGGACAGGGAGAAGCGAGCAGTACTTC

J gene: TRBJ2-7
V gene: TRBV2
CDR3 length: 12
D gene: NA
clone size: NA
CDR3 protein: CAIKAGSYEQYF
CDR3 DNA: TGTGCCATCAAGGCGGGCTCCTACGAGCAGTACTTC

J gene: TRBJ2-7
V gene: TRBV19
CDR3 length: 15
D gene: TRBD2
clone size: NA
CDR3 protein: CASSPTSVGVYEQYF
CDR3 DNA: TGTGCCAGTAGTCCGACTAGCGTAGGGGTTTACGAGCAGTACTTC

J gene: TRBJ2-1
V gene: TRBV27
CDR3 length: 14
D gene: NA
clone size: NA
CDR3 protein: CASSWGAGRGEQFF
CDR3 DNA: TGTGCCAGCAGTTGGGGAGCCGGGAGAGGGGAGCAGTTCTTC

J gene: TRBJ2-3
V gene: TRBV5-1
CDR3 length: 16
D gene: NA
clone size: NA
CDR3 protein: CASSARGAAATDTQYF
CDR3 DNA: TGCGCCAGCAGCGCAAGAGGCGCAGCTGCCACAGATACGCAGTATTTT

J gene: TRBJ2-7
V gene: TRBV29-1
CDR3 length: 12
D gene: NA
clone size: NA
CDR3 protein: CSVEGTGSEQYF
CDR3 DNA: TGCAGCGTTGAAGGTACCGGGTCCGAGCAGTACTTC

J gene: TRBJ2-1
V gene: TRBV9
CDR3 length: 16
D gene: NA
clone size: NA
CDR3 protein: CASSITGSSSYNEQFF
CDR3 DNA: TGTGCCAGCAGCATTACAGGGTCAAGCTCCTACAATGAGCAGTTCTTC

J gene: TRBJ2-2
V gene: TRBV5-4
CDR3 length: 17
D gene: TRBD2
clone size: NA
CDR3 protein: CASSFGLAGAYTGELFF
CDR3 DNA: TGTGCCAGCAGCTTCGGACTAGCGGGGGCCTACACCGGGGAGCTGTTTTTT

J gene: TRBJ1-6
V gene: TRBV27
CDR3 length: 15
D gene: NA
clone size: NA
CDR3 protein: CASSLGGWGDSPLHF
CDR3 DNA: TGTGCCAGCAGTTTGGGAGGGTGGGGGGATTCACCCCTCCACTTT

J gene: TRBJ2-7
V gene: TRBV14
CDR3 length: 15
D gene: TRBD1
clone size: NA
CDR3 protein: CASSLSQGATYEQYF
CDR3 DNA: TGTGCCAGCAGTCTAAGTCAGGGGGCAACCTACGAGCAGTACTTC

J gene: TRBJ1-5
V gene: TRBV19
CDR3 length: 13
D gene: NA
clone size: NA
CDR3 protein: CASSEDPSQPQHF
CDR3 DNA: TGTGCCAGTAGTGAGGACCCTTCCCAGCCCCAGCATTTT

J gene: TRBJ2-1
V gene: TRBV27
CDR3 length: 15
D gene: NA
clone size: few
CDR3 protein: CASSPPGHFYNEQFF
CDR3 DNA: TGTGCCAGCAGTCCACCGGGACATTTCTACAATGAGCAGTTCTTC

J gene: TRBJ2-1
V gene: TRBV10-2
CDR3 length: 15
D gene: TRBD2
clone size: NA
CDR3 protein: CASSVGLAGVNEQFF
CDR3 DNA: TGCGCCAGCAGCGTCGGACTAGCGGGAGTGAATGAGCAGTTCTTC

J gene: TRBJ2-7
V gene: TRBV27
CDR3 length: 14
D gene: NA
clone size: NA
CDR3 protein: CATQGGYRTYEQYF
CDR3 DNA: TGTGCCACCCAGGGGGGCTACCGAACCTACGAGCAGTACTTC

J gene: TRBJ1-2
V gene: TRBV7-9
CDR3 length: 15
D gene: TRBD1
clone size: NA
CDR3 protein: CASSLAMDRARGYTF
CDR3 DNA: TGTGCCAGCAGCTTAGCGATGGACAGGGCACGGGGCTACACCTTC

J gene: TRBJ2-3
V gene: TRBV29-1
CDR3 length: 13
D gene: NA
clone size: once
CDR3 protein: CSVVTGGPDTQYF
CDR3 DNA: TGCAGCGTTGTAACAGGAGGGCCAGATACGCAGTATTTT

J gene: TRBJ1-3
V gene: TRBV6-5
CDR3 length: 14
D gene: NA
clone size: NA
CDR3 protein: CASSYSFSGDTIYF
CDR3 DNA: TGTGCCAGCAGTTACTCGTTTTCAGGAGACACCATATATTTT

J gene: TRBJ1-5
V gene: TRBV27
CDR3 length: 11
D gene: TRBD1
clone size: NA
CDR3 protein: CASSSGGPQHF
CDR3 DNA: TGTGCCAGCAGTTCAGGGGGACCCCAGCATTTT

J gene: TRBJ1-5
V gene: TRBV15
CDR3 length: 12
D gene: NA
clone size: NA
CDR3 protein: CATSDQQRTQHF
CDR3 DNA: TGTGCCACCAGCGATCAACAGAGAACCCAGCATTTT

J gene: TRBJ1-1
V gene: TRBV19
CDR3 length: 13
D gene: NA
clone size: once
CDR3 protein: CASSLGENTEAFF
CDR3 DNA: TGTGCCAGTAGTTTAGGAGAGAACACTGAAGCTTTCTTT

J gene: TRBJ1-2
V gene: TRBV4-1
CDR3 length: 20
D gene: TRBD1
clone size: NA
CDR3 protein: CASSQVLQTSRQGSNYGYTF
CDR3 DNA: TGCGCCAGCAGCCAAGTTCTTCAAACCTCACGACAGGGCTCTAACTATGGCTACACCTTC

J gene: TRBJ2-1
V gene: TRBV4-1
CDR3 length: 16
D gene: TRBD2
clone size: NA
CDR3 protein: CASSSRLASSYNEQFF
CDR3 DNA: TGCGCCAGCAGCTCCCGACTAGCGAGCTCCTACAATGAGCAGTTCTTC

J gene: TRBJ2-3
V gene: TRBV28
CDR3 length: 12
D gene: NA
clone size: NA
CDR3 protein: CASGKRTDTQYF
CDR3 DNA: TGTGCCAGCGGAAAGCGAACAGATACGCAGTATTTT

J gene: TRBJ1-5
V gene: TRBV21-1
CDR3 length: 14
D gene: NA
clone size: few
CDR3 protein: CASRDKGRNQPQHF
CDR3 DNA: TGTGCCAGCAGGGACAAGGGGCGGAATCAGCCCCAGCATTTT

J gene: TRBJ2-4
V gene: TRBV29-1
CDR3 length: 14
D gene: TRBD1
clone size: NA
CDR3 protein: CSAMTGEAKNIQYF
CDR3 DNA: TGCAGCGCAATGACAGGGGAAGCCAAAAACATTCAGTACTTC

J gene: TRBJ1-5
V gene: TRBV19
CDR3 length: 13
D gene: NA
clone size: NA
CDR3 protein: CASSWGDNQPQHF
CDR3 DNA: TGTGCCAGTAGTTGGGGGGACAATCAGCCCCAGCATTTT

J gene: TRBJ2-3
V gene: TRBV5-4
CDR3 length: 12
D gene: NA
clone size: NA
CDR3 protein: CASRSSTDTQYF
CDR3 DNA: TGTGCCAGCAGAAGTAGCACAGATACGCAGTATTTT

J gene: TRBJ2-7
V gene: TRBV19
CDR3 length: 14
D gene: TRBD1
clone size: NA
CDR3 protein: CASSLLGDSGEQYF
CDR3 DNA: TGTGCCAGCTCCCTTCTGGGGGACAGTGGCGAGCAGTACTTC

J gene: TRBJ1-2
V gene: TRBV7-3
CDR3 length: 13
D gene: TRBD1
clone size: NA
CDR3 protein: CASSPGQGLSYTF
CDR3 DNA: TGTGCCAGCAGTCCGGGACAGGGTTTAAGCTACACCTTC

J gene: TRBJ2-1
V gene: TRBV19
CDR3 length: 17
D gene: TRBD2
clone size: NA
CDR3 protein: CASSIVSGSFSYNEQFF
CDR3 DNA: TGTGCCAGTAGTATCGTTAGCGGGAGTTTCTCCTACAATGAGCAGTTCTTC

J gene: TRBJ2-2
V gene: TRBV7-6
CDR3 length: 15
D gene: TRBD2
clone size: NA
CDR3 protein: CASSLGGGNTGELFF
CDR3 DNA: TGTGCCAGCAGCTTAGGCGGGGGGAACACCGGGGAGCTGTTTTTT

J gene: TRBJ2-7
V gene: TRBV5-4
CDR3 length: 16
D gene: TRBD2
clone size: NA
CDR3 protein: CASSLWEAGGLGEQYF
CDR3 DNA: TGTGCCAGCAGCTTGTGGGAAGCGGGGGGGCTCGGCGAGCAGTACTTC

J gene: TRBJ1-4
V gene: TRBV7-2
CDR3 length: 16
D gene: TRBD1
clone size: NA
CDR3 protein: CASSLRQGGTNEKLFF
CDR3 DNA: TGTGCCAGCAGCTTACGACAGGGGGGAACTAATGAAAAACTGTTTTTT

J gene: TRBJ2-1
V gene: TRBV29-1
CDR3 length: 17
D gene: TRBD2
clone size: NA
CDR3 protein: CSGDRGQGLAGGYEQFF
CDR3 DNA: TGCAGCGGAGACAGGGGGCAGGGACTAGCGGGAGGGTATGAGCAGTTCTTC

J gene: TRBJ2-7
V gene: TRBV5-5
CDR3 length: 15
D gene: NA
clone size: NA
CDR3 protein: CASSLFYQGSYEQYF
CDR3 DNA: TGTGCCAGCAGCCTCTTCTACCAGGGCTCCTACGAGCAGTACTTC

J gene: TRBJ1-3
V gene: TRBV7-9
CDR3 length: 15
D gene: NA
clone size: medium-sized
CDR3 protein: CASSLPDSSGNTIYF
CDR3 DNA: TGTGCCAGCAGCTTACCTGATAGTTCTGGAAACACCATATATTTT

J gene: TRBJ2-1
V gene: TRBV2
CDR3 length: 15
D gene: NA
clone size: NA
CDR3 protein: CASRKGGSSYNEQFF
CDR3 DNA: TGTGCCAGCAGGAAGGGGGGAAGCTCCTACAATGAGCAGTTCTTC

J gene: TRBJ1-1
V gene: TRBV5-5
CDR3 length: 13
D gene: NA
clone size: NA
CDR3 protein: CASSLGAGTEAFF
CDR3 DNA: TGTGCCAGCAGCTTGGGGGCGGGCACTGAAGCTTTCTTT

J gene: TRBJ1-2
V gene: TRBV19
CDR3 length: 13
D gene: NA
clone size: NA
CDR3 protein: CASSHESRYGYTF
CDR3 DNA: TGTGCCAGTAGTCACGAGTCCCGCTATGGCTACACCTTC

J gene: TRBJ2-2
V gene: TRBV6-5
CDR3 length: 12
D gene: TRBD2
clone size: NA
CDR3 protein: CASSGGSGELFF
CDR3 DNA: TGTGCCAGCAGCGGGGGGTCCGGGGAGCTGTTTTTT

J gene: TRBJ1-4
V gene: TRBV4-1
CDR3 length: 17
D gene: NA
clone size: NA
CDR3 protein: CASSPADPGISNEKLFF
CDR3 DNA: TGCGCCAGCAGCCCGGCGGACCCCGGAATCTCTAATGAAAAACTGTTTTTT